This T cell receptor (beta chain) was profiled in a study of blood T cell repertoires in COVID-19. Study overall: Acute-phase and convalescent COVID-19 samples originated in the United States, Italy and Spain. In each case, the material was cDNA or gDNA derived from T cells, B-cell-depleted T cells, or PBMCs.

Followed over time, Seattle patients had been enrolled while infection was active. The CDR3 spans 12 residues. CDR1 SEHNR and CDR2 FQNEAQ come from the germline V gene (reference sequence). V gave up 8 bases and J gave up 6 bases, with 8 bases separating them. Original processing notes: Amplification with reference gene primers provided the estimates of nucleated cell counts. Clones were sequenced by immunoSEQ multiplex PCR, and TCRdb holds only the in-frame ones, with some missing. V and J calls and clone size follow that table, whereas D and trimming were derived from the DNA. The table records roughly 180,000 clones, around four fifths of them present only once.

Sequencing was done on a sample of peripheral blood. The rearrangement joins TRBV7-9 to TRBJ1-6; D might be TRBD1 (6 bases). The clonotype comes from a woman in her thirties or forties with COVID-19, enrolled during active disease. DNA for the CDR3: TGTGCCAGCGGACAGAGTAATTCACCCCTCCACTTT. Its translation is CASGQSNSPLHF.